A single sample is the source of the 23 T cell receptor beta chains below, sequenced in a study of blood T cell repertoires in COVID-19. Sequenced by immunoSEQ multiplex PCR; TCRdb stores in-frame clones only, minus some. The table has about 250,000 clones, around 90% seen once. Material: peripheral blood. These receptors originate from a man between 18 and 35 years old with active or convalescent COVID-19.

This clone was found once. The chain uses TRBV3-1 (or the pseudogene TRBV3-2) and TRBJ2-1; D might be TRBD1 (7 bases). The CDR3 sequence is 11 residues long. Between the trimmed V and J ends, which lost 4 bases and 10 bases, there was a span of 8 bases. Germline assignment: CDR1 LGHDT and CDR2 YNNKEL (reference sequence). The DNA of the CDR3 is TGTGCCAGCAGCCCAGGGGGGGAGCAGTTCTTC. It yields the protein CASSPGGEQFF.

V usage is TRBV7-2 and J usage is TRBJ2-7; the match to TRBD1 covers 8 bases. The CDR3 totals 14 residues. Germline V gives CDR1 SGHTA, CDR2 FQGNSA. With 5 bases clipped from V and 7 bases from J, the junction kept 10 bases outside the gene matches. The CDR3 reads CASSPGGRGEEQYF. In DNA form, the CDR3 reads TGTGCCAGCAGCCCAGGGGGCAGGGGCGAAGAGCAGTACTTC.

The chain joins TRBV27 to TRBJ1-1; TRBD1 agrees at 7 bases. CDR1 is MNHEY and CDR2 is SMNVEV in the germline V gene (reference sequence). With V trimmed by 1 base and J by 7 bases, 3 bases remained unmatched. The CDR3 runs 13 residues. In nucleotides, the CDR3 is TGTGCCAGCAGTTTATGGAGACAGGGTGAAGCTTTCTTT. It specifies CASSLWRQGEAFF.

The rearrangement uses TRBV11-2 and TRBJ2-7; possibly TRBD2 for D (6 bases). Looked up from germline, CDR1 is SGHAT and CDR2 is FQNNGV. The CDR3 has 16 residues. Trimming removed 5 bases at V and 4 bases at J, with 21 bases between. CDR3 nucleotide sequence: TGTGCCAGCAGCACATATACCGGGACTGAATTTTACGAGCAGTACTTC. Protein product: CASSTYTGTEFYEQYF.

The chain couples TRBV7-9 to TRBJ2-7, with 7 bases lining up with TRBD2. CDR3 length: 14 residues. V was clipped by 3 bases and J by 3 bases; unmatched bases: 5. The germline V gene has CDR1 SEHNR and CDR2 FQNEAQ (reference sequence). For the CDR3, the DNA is TGTGCCAGCAGCTTCGGGGGGATAAACTACGAGCAGTACTTC. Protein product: CASSFGGINYEQYF.

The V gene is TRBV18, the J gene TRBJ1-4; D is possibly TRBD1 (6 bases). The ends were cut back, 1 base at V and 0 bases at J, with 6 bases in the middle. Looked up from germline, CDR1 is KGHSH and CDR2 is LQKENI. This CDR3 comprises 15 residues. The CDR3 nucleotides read TGTGCCAGCTCACCACGGACAGCAACTAATGAAAAACTGTTTTTT. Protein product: CASSPRTATNEKLFF.

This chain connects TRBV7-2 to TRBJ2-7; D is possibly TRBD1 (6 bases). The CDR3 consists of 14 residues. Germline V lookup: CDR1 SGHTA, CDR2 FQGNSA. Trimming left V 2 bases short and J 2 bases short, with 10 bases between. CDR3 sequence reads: CASSLRTATYEQYF. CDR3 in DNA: TGTGCCAGCAGCTTAAGGACAGCCACCTACGAGCAGTACTTC.

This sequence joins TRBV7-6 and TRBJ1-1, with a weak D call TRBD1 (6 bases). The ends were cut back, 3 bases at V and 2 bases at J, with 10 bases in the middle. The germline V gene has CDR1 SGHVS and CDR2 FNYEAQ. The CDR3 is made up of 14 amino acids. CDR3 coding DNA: TGTGCCAGCAGCTTGGGGGCCTTTAACACTGAAGCTTTCTTT. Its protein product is CASSLGAFNTEAFF.

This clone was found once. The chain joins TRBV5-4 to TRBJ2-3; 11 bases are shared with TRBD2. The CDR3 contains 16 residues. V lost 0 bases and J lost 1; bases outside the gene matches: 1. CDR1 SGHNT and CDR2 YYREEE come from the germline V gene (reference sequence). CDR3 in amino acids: CASSLGLAGRTDTQYF. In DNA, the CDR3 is TGTGCCAGCAGCTTGGGACTAGCGGGGCGCACAGATACGCAGTATTTT.

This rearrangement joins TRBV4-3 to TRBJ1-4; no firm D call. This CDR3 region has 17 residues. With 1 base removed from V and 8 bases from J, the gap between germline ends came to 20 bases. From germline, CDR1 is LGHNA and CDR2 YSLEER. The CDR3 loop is CASSQGGAGYKGEKLFF. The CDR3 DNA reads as TGCGCCAGCAGCCAAGGGGGAGCAGGTTATAAAGGGGAAAAACTGTTTTTT.

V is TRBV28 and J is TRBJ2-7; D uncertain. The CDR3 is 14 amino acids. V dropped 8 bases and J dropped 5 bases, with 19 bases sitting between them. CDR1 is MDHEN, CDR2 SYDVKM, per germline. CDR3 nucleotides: TGTGCCAGCGGTTCTGGCGGCCTAAACGACGAGCAGTACTTC. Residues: CASGSGGLNDEQYF.

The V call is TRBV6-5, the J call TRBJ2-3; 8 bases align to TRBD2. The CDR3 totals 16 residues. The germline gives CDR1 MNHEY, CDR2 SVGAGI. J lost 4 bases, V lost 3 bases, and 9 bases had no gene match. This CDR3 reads CASSYVSGRKPDTQYF. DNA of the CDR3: TGTGCCAGCAGTTATGTGAGCGGGAGAAAACCAGATACGCAGTATTTT.

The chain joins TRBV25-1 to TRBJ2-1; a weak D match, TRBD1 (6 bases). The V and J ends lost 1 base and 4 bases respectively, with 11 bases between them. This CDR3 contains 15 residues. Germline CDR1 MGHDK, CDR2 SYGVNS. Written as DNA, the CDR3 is TGTGCCAGCAGTGAATTCGGACAGCAGTACAATGAGCAGTTCTTC. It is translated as CASSEFGQQYNEQFF.

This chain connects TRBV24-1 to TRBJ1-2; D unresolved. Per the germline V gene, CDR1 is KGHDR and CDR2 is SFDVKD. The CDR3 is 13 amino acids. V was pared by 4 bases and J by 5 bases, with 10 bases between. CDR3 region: CATSEASGYGYTF. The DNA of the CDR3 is TGTGCCACCAGTGAGGCTTCCGGGTATGGCTACACCTTC.

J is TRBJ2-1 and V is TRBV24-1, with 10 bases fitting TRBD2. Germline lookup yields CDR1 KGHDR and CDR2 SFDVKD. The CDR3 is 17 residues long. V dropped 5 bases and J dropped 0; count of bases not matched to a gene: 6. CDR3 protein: CATSGTSGGPSYNEQFF. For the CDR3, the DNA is TGTGCCACCAGTGGGACTAGCGGAGGGCCCTCCTACAATGAGCAGTTCTTC.

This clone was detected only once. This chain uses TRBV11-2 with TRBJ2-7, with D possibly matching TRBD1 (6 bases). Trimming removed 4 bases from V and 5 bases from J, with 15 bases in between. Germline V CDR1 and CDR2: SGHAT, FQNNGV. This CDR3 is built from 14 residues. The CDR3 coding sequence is TGTGCCAGCAGCTCGACCGGGACAAGCAACGAGCAGTACTTC. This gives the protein CASSSTGTSNEQYF.

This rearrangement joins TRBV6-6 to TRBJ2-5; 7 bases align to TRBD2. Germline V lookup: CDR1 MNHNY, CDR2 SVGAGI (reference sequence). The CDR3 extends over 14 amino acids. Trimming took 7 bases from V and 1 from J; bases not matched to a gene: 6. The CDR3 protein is CASITGGPQETQYF. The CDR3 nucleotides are TGTGCCAGCATAACGGGGGGTCCCCAAGAGACCCAGTACTTC.

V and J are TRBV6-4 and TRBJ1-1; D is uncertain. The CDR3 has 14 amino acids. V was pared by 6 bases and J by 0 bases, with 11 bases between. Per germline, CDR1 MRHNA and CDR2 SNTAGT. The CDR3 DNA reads TGTGCCAGCAGCCCCACAGCCATGAACACTGAAGCTTTCTTT. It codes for CASSPTAMNTEAFF.

The CDR3 spells CSASGGGQGAYEQYF. CDR3 coding DNA: TGCAGTGCTAGTGGGGGAGGACAGGGGGCCTACGAGCAGTACTTC. This sequence joins TRBV20-1 and TRBJ2-7; the match to TRBD1 covers 10 bases. There are 15 residues in the CDR3. The ends lost 3 bases at V and 2 bases at J; junction bases unmatched: 7. From germline, CDR1 is DFQATT and CDR2 SNEGSKA (reference sequence).

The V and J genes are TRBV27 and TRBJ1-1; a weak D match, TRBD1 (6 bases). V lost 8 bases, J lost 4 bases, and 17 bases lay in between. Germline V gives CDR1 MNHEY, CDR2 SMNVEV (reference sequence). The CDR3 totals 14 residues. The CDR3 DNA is TGTGCCAGCTACCTACAGGCGGGGGCCACTGAAGCTTTCTTT. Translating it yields CASYLQAGATEAFF.

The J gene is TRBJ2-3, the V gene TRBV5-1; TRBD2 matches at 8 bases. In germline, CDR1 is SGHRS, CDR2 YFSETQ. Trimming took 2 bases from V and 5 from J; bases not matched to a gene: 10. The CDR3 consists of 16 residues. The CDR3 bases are TGCGCCAGCAGCTTTCGGGGAGCGGGAGCCGAAGATACGCAGTATTTT. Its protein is CASSFRGAGAEDTQYF.

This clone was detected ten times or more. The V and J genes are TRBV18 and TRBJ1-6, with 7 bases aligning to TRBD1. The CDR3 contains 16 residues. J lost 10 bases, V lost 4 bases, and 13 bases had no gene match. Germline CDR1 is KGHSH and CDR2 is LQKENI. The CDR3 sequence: CASSHGQDLSGSPLHF. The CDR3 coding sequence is TGTGCCAGCTCACACGGACAGGACCTTTCGGGATCACCCCTCCACTTT. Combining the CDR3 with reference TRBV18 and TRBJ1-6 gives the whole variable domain NAGVMQNPRHLVRRRGQEARLRCSPMKGHSHVYWYRQLPEEGLKFMVYLQKENIIDESGMPKERFSAEFPKEGPSILRIQQVVRGDSAAYFCASSHGQDLSGSPLHFGNGTRLTVT.

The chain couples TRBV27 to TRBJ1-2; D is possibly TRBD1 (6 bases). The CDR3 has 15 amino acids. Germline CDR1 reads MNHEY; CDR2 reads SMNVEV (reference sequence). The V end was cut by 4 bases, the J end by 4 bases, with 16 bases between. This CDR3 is CASSSMTGLVYGYTF. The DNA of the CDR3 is TGTGCCAGCAGTTCGATGACAGGTCTGGTCTATGGCTACACCTTC.